A single sample gave rise to the 31 T cell receptor beta chains below, sequenced in a study of blood T cell repertoires in COVID-19. This table comes from immunoSEQ multiplex PCR, and its TCRdb copy is limited to in-frame clones, with some not included. The sample contains roughly 220,000 clones, approximately 90% of which appear only once. Sequenced material: PBMCs or T cells enriched from blood (not recorded which). These receptors were obtained from a woman aged 25-40 years who had recovered from COVID-19.

The chain couples TRBV4-2 to TRBJ1-2, with 7 nucleotides matching TRBD1. The CDR3 totals 14 residues. The germline V gene encodes CDR1 LGHNA and CDR2 YNFKEQ. Trimming cost V 0 bases and J 7 bases; bases outside gene matches: 5. Written as DNA, the CDR3 is TGTGCCAGCAGCCAAGATTGGACAGGCTCTGGCTACACCTTC. This sequence encodes CASSQDWTGSGYTF.

The chain carries TRBV7-9 and TRBJ2-1; 13 nucleotides match TRBD2. The germline gives CDR1 SEHNR, CDR2 FQNEAQ (reference sequence). The CDR3 loop spans 15 amino acids. The V and J ends lost 5 bases and 6 bases, in that order; junction bases with no gene match: 4. The CDR3 sequence is CASSPRTSGSNEQFF. DNA for the CDR3: TGTGCCAGCAGCCCACGGACTAGCGGGAGCAATGAGCAGTTCTTC.

Written as DNA, the CDR3 is TGCGCCAGCAGACTTGGGCTGGGACAGGGGACCGGGGAGCTGTTTTTT. Amino acid sequence: CASRLGLGQGTGELFF. This chain uses TRBV5-1 with TRBJ2-2; TRBD1 agrees at 10 bases. This CDR3 has 16 residues. Losses at the gene ends were 5 bases for V and 5 bases for J; bases not matched to a gene: 9. Germline loops: CDR1 SGHRS, CDR2 YFSETQ. Combining the CDR3 with reference TRBV5-1 and TRBJ2-2 gives the whole variable domain KAGVTQTPRYLIKTRGQQVTLSCSPISGHRSVSWYQQTPGQGLQFLFEYFSETQRNKGNFPGRFSGRQFSNSRSEMNVSTLELGDSALYLCASRLGLGQGTGELFFGEGSRLTVL.

The chain carries TRBV19 and TRBJ2-7, with 8 bases fitting TRBD1. J was trimmed by 3 bases and V by 9 bases; bases with no gene match: 1. This CDR3 spans 11 amino acids. From germline, CDR1 is LNHDA and CDR2 SQIVND (reference sequence). The CDR3 region is CASTGGYEQYF. CDR3 bases: TGTGCCAGCACAGGGGGCTACGAGCAGTACTTC.

The chain couples TRBV2 to TRBJ1-1; no reliable D call. CDR1 and CDR2 from the germline V gene are SNHLY and FYNNEI. CDR3 size: 15 residues. The germline V and J ends were trimmed by 0 bases and 1 base, with 9 bases remaining between them. The CDR3 sequence: CASSEARRGNTEAFF. The CDR3 nucleotides are TGTGCCAGCAGTGAAGCGCGGCGGGGGAACACTGAAGCTTTCTTT.

The sample holds one count of this clone. The chain employs TRBV5-1 and TRBJ2-3; a possible D gene is TRBD1 (5 bases). The CDR3 contains 17 residues. CDR1 SGHRS and CDR2 YFSETQ come from the germline V gene. Trimming removed 4 bases at V and 0 bases at J, with 18 bases between. The CDR3 here is CASSQGHGRSSTDTQYF. The CDR3 region has the DNA TGCGCCAGCAGCCAGGGTCACGGCCGTTCTAGCACAGATACGCAGTATTTT.

The rearrangement uses TRBV24-1 and TRBJ2-7, with D perhaps TRBD1 (6 bases). The germline V gene encodes CDR1 KGHDR and CDR2 SFDVKD. V lost 2 bases and J 1 base, leaving 8 bases between the germline ends. The CDR3 consists of 14 residues. DNA for the CDR3: TGTGCCACCAGTGATTCCGACAGGTCCTACGAGCAGTACTTC. Translated, it gives CATSDSDRSYEQYF.

This chain uses TRBV19 with TRBJ1-2; 7 positions agree with TRBD1. In germline, CDR1 is LNHDA, CDR2 SQIVND (reference sequence). V was pared by 5 bases and J by 4 bases, with 10 bases of the junction left unmatched. This CDR3 spans 15 amino acids. The CDR3 loop reads CASSRAGGDTYGYTF. Here the CDR3 DNA reads TGTGCCAGTAGTCGTGCAGGGGGTGATACCTATGGCTACACCTTC.

The V gene is TRBV5-1, the J gene TRBJ1-2, with 8 bases matching TRBD1. The CDR3 is 16 amino acids. The V gene's germline CDR1 is SGHRS and CDR2 YFSETQ. Germline trimming cut 4 bases from V and 1 base from J; bases unmatched to any gene: 9. The CDR3: CASSPLTGDFNYGYTF. CDR3 DNA: TGCGCCAGCAGCCCGTTGACAGGGGATTTTAACTATGGCTACACCTTC.

The gene calls are TRBV10-2 and TRBJ1-3; a weak D match, TRBD1 (6 bases). The V gene lost 7 bases and the J gene lost 2 bases, with 15 bases spanning the gap. This CDR3 contains 15 residues. Germline CDR1 WSHSY, CDR2 SAAADI. The CDR3 protein is CASTSGALTGNTIYF. The CDR3 DNA is TGCGCCAGCACTTCAGGGGCACTCACTGGAAACACCATATATTTT.

The chain couples TRBV3-1 (or the pseudogene TRBV3-2) to TRBJ1-5; a weak D match, TRBD1 (6 bases). Germline V gene lookup returns CDR1 LGHDT and CDR2 YNNKEL (reference sequence). The ends were cut back, 2 bases at V and 5 bases at J, with 10 bases in the middle. The CDR3 has 14 residues. CDR3 in DNA: TGTGCCAGCAGCCAATCTCAGGGGTATCAGCCCCAGCATTTT. The encoded protein is CASSQSQGYQPQHF.

For the CDR3, the DNA is TGTGCCAGCAGTACAAGGAGTGGTCAGTACGAGCAGTACTTC. Translating gives CASSTRSGQYEQYF. The J gene is TRBJ2-7, the V gene TRBV27; D gene unclear. Germline CDR1 and CDR2: MNHEY and SMNVEV (reference sequence). The V end lost 5 bases, the J end lost 4 bases, and 15 bases lay between the germline ends. The CDR3 sequence is 14 residues long.

The V and J genes are TRBV2 and TRBJ2-4; 7 nucleotides match TRBD2. V shed 7 bases, J shed 4 bases, and the junction held 4 bases outside the gene matches. CDR3 length: 13 amino acids. The germline gives CDR1 SNHLY, CDR2 FYNNEI. The DNA of the CDR3 is TGTGCCAGCACGGGACTACGTAAAAACATTCAGTACTTC. Amino acids: CASTGLRKNIQYF.

This sequence joins TRBV7-9 and TRBJ2-7; 9 bases match TRBD1. Germline V lookup: CDR1 SEHNR, CDR2 FQNEAQ (reference sequence). Trimming removed 5 bases from V and 11 bases from J; junction bases left unmatched: 16. The CDR3 is 15 residues long. The CDR3 nucleotides are TGTGCCAGCAGCAGAATGGGACAGGGAAATGGAGAGGAGTACTTC. Encoded protein: CASSRMGQGNGEEYF.

The V and J genes are TRBV9 and TRBJ2-3; TRBD2 might be the D (5 bases). The CDR3 loop spans 16 amino acids. V lost 0 bases and J 0 bases, leaving 11 bases between the germline ends. Germline CDR1 is SGDLS and CDR2 is YYNGEE. The CDR3 nucleotides read TGTGCCAGCAGCGTAGGTGGGAGCTCTAGCACAGATACGCAGTATTTT. Translated: CASSVGGSSSTDTQYF.

A note on this clone: Additional DNA sequences in this sample encode the identical CDR3. J is TRBJ1-1 and V is TRBV5-1; tentative D call: TRBD1 (5 bases). Per the germline V gene, CDR1 is SGHRS and CDR2 is YFSETQ. Between the trimmed V and J ends, which lost 2 bases and 1 base, there was a span of 6 bases. The CDR3 spans 13 residues. The CDR3 nucleotides are TGCGCCAGCAGCTTCGGGGGGAACACTGAAGCTTTCTTT. This codes for CASSFGGNTEAFF.

This clone was seen a few times. The gene calls are TRBV4-1 and TRBJ1-5; no definite D call. V lost 4 bases and J lost 0, with 7 bases in between. The germline CDR1 and CDR2 sequences are MGHRA and YSYEKL. This CDR3 is 14 amino acids long. DNA of the CDR3: TGCGCCAGCAGCCCGGGAATTAGCAATCAGCCCCAGCATTTT. Amino acid sequence: CASSPGISNQPQHF.

The gene calls are TRBV4-1 and TRBJ1-2; TRBD1 aligns across 9 bases. Trimming cost V 5 bases and J 9 bases; bases outside gene matches: 10. In germline, CDR1 is MGHRA, CDR2 YSYEKL. CDR3 length: 14 residues. The DNA of the CDR3 is TGCGCCAGCAGCGGGCTCCGGGACAGGGATCGCTACACCTTC. It yields the protein CASSGLRDRDRYTF.

This clone was counted a few times. This chain links TRBV6-5 with TRBJ1-2; TRBD1 matches 9 bases. Unmatched junction bases numbered 10, after V lost 1 base and J lost 10 bases. Germline lookup yields CDR1 MNHEY and CDR2 SVGAGI. The CDR3 is 15 amino acids. The CDR3 DNA reads as TGTGCCAGCAGTTACTTAACTTCTGGACAGGGGTACTACACCTTC. It translates to CASSYLTSGQGYYTF.

This chain joins TRBV5-6 and TRBJ1-5, with TRBD1 matching over 9 bases. CDR1 and CDR2 from the germline V gene are SGHDT and YYEEEE. V lost 4 bases and J lost 1; bases outside the gene matches: 6. This CDR3 is 16 amino acids long. In DNA, the CDR3 is TGTGCCAGCAGCGAGGGGACAGGGAGCAGCAATCAGCCCCAGCATTTT. Its protein is CASSEGTGSSNQPQHF.

J is TRBJ1-6 and V is TRBV7-8; perhaps TRBD1 as D (6 bases). Germline-derived CDR1 and CDR2 are SGHVS and FQNEAQ. With 0 bases removed from V and 9 bases from J, the gap between germline ends came to 12 bases. This CDR3 is built from 15 residues. In nucleotides, the CDR3 is TGTGCCAGCAGCTTAGCCCAGGGGCGCGGTTCACCCCTCCACTTT. Protein: CASSLAQGRGSPLHF.

V is TRBV7-8 and J is TRBJ1-2; 7 bases match TRBD1. Germline V gene lookup returns CDR1 SGHVS and CDR2 FQNEAQ. Losses at the gene ends were 5 bases for V and 6 bases for J; bases not matched to a gene: 6. The CDR3 is 13 amino acids. CDR3 loop: CASSAGTVDGYTF. CDR3 DNA: TGTGCCAGCAGCGCCGGGACAGTGGATGGCTACACCTTC. The entire variable domain, with the rest obtained from reference TRBV7-8 and TRBJ1-2, is as follows: GAGVSQSPRYKVAKRGQDVALRCDPISGHVSLFWYQQALGQGPEFLTYFQNEAQLDKSGLPSDRFFAERPEGSVSTLKIQRTQQEDSAVYLCASSAGTVDGYTFGSGTRLTVV.

The chain combines TRBV7-9 with TRBJ1-2; 7 nucleotides agree with TRBD1. Germline lookup yields CDR1 SEHNR and CDR2 FQNEAQ (reference sequence). J lost 0 bases, V lost 5 bases, and 9 bases had no gene match. The CDR3 loop spans 16 amino acids. The CDR3 region is CASSHLVGTANYGYTF. The CDR3 DNA is TGTGCCAGCAGCCACTTAGTGGGGACAGCTAACTATGGCTACACCTTC. Looking up the rest from reference TRBV7-9 and TRBJ1-2 gives the full variable domain: DTGVSQNPRHKITKRGQNVTFRCDPISEHNRLYWYRQTLGQGPEFLTYFQNEAQLEKSRLLSDRFSAERPKGSFSTLEIQRTEQGDSAMYLCASSHLVGTANYGYTFGSGTRLTVV.

V and J are TRBV5-1 and TRBJ2-7; D perhaps matches TRBD2 (5 bases). Germline-derived CDR1 and CDR2 are SGHRS and YFSETQ. This CDR3 region has 13 residues. V lost 10 bases, J lost 4 bases, and 18 bases lay in between. This CDR3 is CAATSGREYEQYF. CDR3 DNA sequence: TGCGCCGCCACCTCGGGAAGGGAATACGAGCAGTACTTC.

This chain uses TRBV5-4 with TRBJ2-5, with 8 bases fitting TRBD1. From germline, CDR1 is SGHNT and CDR2 YYREEE (reference sequence). The CDR3 has 14 amino acids. Trimming took 1 base from V and 5 from J; bases not matched to a gene: 4. The CDR3 spells CASSLPQGAETQYF. In DNA form, the CDR3 reads TGTGCCAGCAGCTTGCCCCAGGGGGCGGAGACCCAGTACTTC.

This chain uses TRBV5-4 with TRBJ2-1; 9 bases match TRBD2. V was clipped by 4 bases and J by 6 bases; unmatched bases: 11. CDR1 and CDR2 from the germline V gene are SGHNT and YYREEE (reference sequence). The CDR3 loop spans 16 amino acids. CDR3 amino acids: CASSRPSGDERNEQFF. CDR3 in DNA: TGTGCCAGCAGCAGGCCTAGCGGGGACGAGCGCAATGAGCAGTTCTTC.

The gene calls are TRBV7-2 and TRBJ1-3; the D gene is possibly TRBD1 (6 bases). The ends were cut back, 2 bases at V and 2 bases at J, with 7 bases in the middle. The CDR3 is made up of 14 amino acids. Germline V gene data show CDR1 as SGHTA and CDR2 as FQGNSA. CDR3 DNA: TGTGCCAGCAGCTTAACAGGGACTGGAAACACCATATATTTT. Its protein is CASSLTGTGNTIYF.

With respect to this clone: At one of its ends the junction is not consistent with the germline gene, which may arise from a read error. The V gene is TRBV7-9, the J gene TRBJ1-2, with D possibly TRBD1 on 5 matching bases. Germline CDR1 is SEHNR and CDR2 is FQNEAQ (reference sequence). The CDR3 covers 15 residues. CDR3 sequence: CASSLIGGEVLEGAF. For the CDR3, the DNA is TGTGCCAGCAGCTTAATTGGGGGAGAAGTGTTGGAGGGCGCCTTC.

This sequence joins TRBV15 and TRBJ1-4; 9 nucleotides agree with TRBD1. This CDR3 has 20 residues. From germline, CDR1 is LNHNV and CDR2 YYDKDF (reference sequence). V lost 0 bases, J lost 7 bases, and 18 bases stayed unmatched. CDR3 in DNA: TGTGCCACCAGCAGAGATAGTTTACAGGGGGCGGTAATTTGGAGTGAAAAACTGTTTTTT. The encoded protein is CATSRDSLQGAVIWSEKLFF.

The rearrangement links TRBV14 to TRBJ1-6; 7 nucleotides match TRBD1. Germline V gene lookup returns CDR1 SGHDN and CDR2 FVKESK. With 0 bases clipped from V and 10 bases from J, the junction kept 3 bases outside the gene matches. This CDR3 has 14 amino acids. The CDR3 coding sequence is TGTGCCAGCAGCCAAGAGAGGGGGCGCTCACCCCTCCACTTT. Amino acid sequence: CASSQERGRSPLHF.

The rearrangement links TRBV3-1 (or the pseudogene TRBV3-2) to TRBJ2-2; D perhaps matches TRBD2 (6 bases). Germline CDR1 LGHDT, CDR2 YNNKEL (reference sequence). The CDR3 runs 16 residues. Trimming took off 1 base at V and 3 bases at J, with 12 bases between the two ends. The CDR3: CASSQVRGLDTGELFF. CDR3 nucleotides: TGTGCCAGCAGCCAAGTGCGGGGACTCGACACCGGGGAGCTGTTTTTT.